The T cell receptor (beta chain) under discussion was sequenced for a study of blood T cell repertoires in COVID-19. About the study: Acute and convalescent COVID-19 specimens originated in the United States, Italy and Spain. The analysed material was cDNA or gDNA that came from T cells, B-cell-depleted T cells, or PBMCs.

V lost 6 bases to trimming and J lost 6 bases, with 26 bases between them. Looked up from germline, CDR1 is MNHEY and CDR2 is SMNVEV (reference sequence). CDR3 length equals 17 residues. Original analysis: Amplification of reference gene primers provided the estimated nucleated cell counts. TCRdb's table, derived via immunoSEQ multiplex PCR, lists solely in-frame clones and lacks some. V and J calls and clone size follow that table, whereas D and trimming were derived from the DNA. Among around 70,000 clones listed, about 82% were seen once. The chain has TRBV27 and TRBJ1-2, with D possibly being TRBD1 (6 bases). The sample taken for sequencing was peripheral blood. The origin of this receptor is a woman in her fifties or sixties with acute or convalescent COVID-19. CDR3 sequence: CASRSSHSARQGNGYTF. CDR3 bases: TGTGCCAGCAGGTCGTCCCATAGCGCCCGGCAGGGGAATGGCTACACCTTC.